This T cell receptor beta chain stems from a study of T cells in Graves' hyperthyroidism and ophthalmopathy. Overall study context: The blood sample was taken at first diagnosis, before treatment began.

Using RNA transcripts as the source, TCR beta CDR3 regions were amplified. The study used the HTBI primer set for a first-round RT-PCR of the TCR CDR3. TCRdb re-derived calls from the multiplex PCR reads in MiXCR, one entry per CDR3 protein. The table includes a few hundred thousand distinct CDR3 sequences, about 17% detected once. Regarding the study as a whole: Peripheral blood also featured most of the thyroid clonotypes expanded above 0.001.

The CDR3 runs to 16 residues. CDR1 and CDR2 (germline): SGHVS, FQNEAQ. J gave up 9 bases and V 1 base, and 12 bases lay outside the gene matches. Graves' hyperthyroidism qualified as stable when ophthalmopathy did not progress within 18 months. The PBMCs were sourced from fresh peripheral blood (around 10 ml). This clonotype was observed a few times. The antigen remains unidentified. It may be a read error: a sequence one base away is much more abundant. The TCR originated in a man in his forties with Graves' hyperthyroidism. The chain joins TRBV7-8 to TRBJ2-7; TRBD1 matches at 10 bases. Input material: blood. The CDR3: CASSLVSRQGAGGQYF. The CDR3 bases are TGTGCCAGCAGCTTAGTCAGCCGACAGGGGGCAGGCGGGCAGTACTTC.